The 24 T cell receptor beta chains in this list originate from one sample, sequenced in a study of cytomegalovirus exposure and HLA in healthy donors. Using immunoSEQ multiplex PCR, the repertoire was profiled, and TCRdb retains in-frame clones only, with some absent. The sample comprises about 150,000 clones, 65% to 90% of which are singletons, and approximately 20% rests with the top ten. The sequenced sample consisted of PBMCs. These receptors came from a man in his late teens or twenties in good health and CMV-seropositive.

The gene calls are TRBV5-1 and TRBJ1-6; 9 bases line up with TRBD1. J was trimmed by 10 bases and V by 1 base; bases with no gene match: 3. Germline CDR1 reads SGHRS; CDR2 reads YFSETQ. The CDR3 has 14 residues. CDR3 sequence: CASSLTGGGSPLHF. The DNA of the CDR3 is TGCGCCAGCAGCTTGACAGGGGGCGGGTCACCCCTCCACTTT.

V gene TRBV2 combines with J gene TRBJ1-3; D may be TRBD1 (5 bases). Germline V gene lookup returns CDR1 SNHLY and CDR2 FYNNEI. The CDR3 is made up of 14 amino acids. Trimming removed 2 bases at V and 5 bases at J, with 10 bases between. The chain's CDR3 is CASSERGSRNTIYF. CDR3 coding DNA: TGTGCCAGCAGTGAACGGGGGTCTCGAAACACCATATATTTT.

This chain links TRBV18 with TRBJ1-2; D is perhaps TRBD1 (6 bases). Per the germline V gene, CDR1 is KGHSH and CDR2 is LQKENI. CDR3 length equals 14 residues. V lost 6 bases, J lost 5 bases, and 16 bases lay in between. The CDR3 coding sequence is TGTGCCAGCTCCAACGGGGACAAGGCATATGGCTACACCTTC. It yields the protein CASSNGDKAYGYTF.

This chain links TRBV7-2 with TRBJ2-7; 12 bases are shared with TRBD2. V dropped 3 bases and J dropped 6; count of bases not matched to a gene: 6. Per germline, CDR1 SGHTA and CDR2 FQGNSA. This CDR3 is built from 15 residues. CDR3 bases: TGTGCCAGCAGCTTCAGACGACTAGCGGGAGCCGAGCAGTACTTC. Encoded protein: CASSFRRLAGAEQYF.

The chain carries TRBV15 and TRBJ2-1, with 9 bases fitting TRBD2. This CDR3 comprises 16 residues. V shed 0 bases, J shed 5 bases, and the junction held 5 bases outside the gene matches. CDR1 is LNHNV, CDR2 YYDKDF, per germline (reference sequence). The CDR3 spells CATSRERLAGHNEQFF. Written as DNA, the CDR3 is TGTGCCACCAGCAGAGAGCGGCTAGCGGGACACAATGAGCAGTTCTTC.

This clone has a handful of counts. The chain couples TRBV29-1 to TRBJ1-2; no definite D call. This CDR3 comprises 12 residues. The V end lost 6 bases, the J end lost 4 bases, and 12 bases lay between the germline ends. Germline-derived CDR1 and CDR2 are SQVTM and ANQGSEA. The CDR3 DNA sequence: TGCAGCGTGTTGACAAGTAGCTATGGCTACACCTTC. Residues: CSVLTSSYGYTF.

The chain's CDR3 is CASSSPRGIQYF. CDR3 coding DNA: TGTGCCAGCAGCTCCCCTCGCGGCATACAGTATTTT. The chain carries TRBV7-3 and TRBJ2-3, with unresolved D. Germline V gene sequence: CDR1 SGHTA, CDR2 FQGTGA. This CDR3 spans 12 amino acids. V lost 4 bases and J 12 bases, leaving 14 bases between the germline ends.

This chain joins TRBV7-2 and TRBJ2-7; TRBD1 aligns across 7 bases. This CDR3 has 12 residues. CDR1 and CDR2 from the germline V gene are SGHTA and FQGNSA. The trim removed 6 bases at V and 6 bases at J, leaving 5 bases unmatched. The CDR3 reads CASSSTGVEQYF. Written as DNA, the CDR3 is TGTGCCAGCAGTTCTACAGGGGTCGAGCAGTACTTC.

The rearrangement uses TRBV4-2 and TRBJ2-7; 11 positions match TRBD2. The V and J ends lost 1 base and 1 base, in that order; junction bases with no gene match: 12. CDR3 length: 19 amino acids. Per germline, CDR1 LGHNA and CDR2 YNFKEQ. This CDR3 reads CASSQGVRDLAGGSYEQYF. CDR3 bases: TGTGCCAGCAGCCAAGGGGTAAGGGACCTAGCGGGAGGTTCCTACGAGCAGTACTTC.

V gene TRBV15 combines with J gene TRBJ1-2, with D possibly matching TRBD1 (6 bases). The CDR3 has 15 amino acids. Looked up from germline, CDR1 is LNHNV and CDR2 is YYDKDF (reference sequence). V shed 0 bases and J shed 2 bases, with 10 bases lying between them. CDR3 in DNA: TGTGCCACCAGCAGAGATAGTACAGGGAACTATGGCTACACCTTC. Translation gives CATSRDSTGNYGYTF.

As to this clone: A junction end diverges from the germline sequence, so it may reflect a read error. This chain joins TRBV5-4 and TRBJ2-7; 8 bases match TRBD2. From germline, CDR1 is SGHNT and CDR2 YYREEE (reference sequence). The CDR3 sequence is 12 residues long. The DNA for the CDR3 is TGCGGGGGGGTTTGGATTCCCTACGAGCAGTACTTC. Protein product: CGGVWIPYEQYF.

This chain joins TRBV2 and TRBJ1-5, with D possibly being TRBD1 (6 bases). In germline, CDR1 is SNHLY, CDR2 FYNNEI. The CDR3 loop spans 15 amino acids. The V end lost 6 bases, the J end lost 0 bases, and 12 bases lay between the germline ends. The CDR3 sequence is CASSLRTASNQPQHF. The CDR3 coding sequence is TGTGCCAGCAGCCTTAGGACAGCTAGCAATCAGCCCCAGCATTTT.

This chain uses TRBV9 with TRBJ2-7, with D maybe TRBD1 (6 bases). V was trimmed by 3 bases and J by 2 bases, leaving 9 bases between them. Germline V gives CDR1 SGDLS, CDR2 YYNGEE. This CDR3 has 13 amino acids. The CDR3 DNA follows: TGTGCCAGCAGCGGCAGGGGAACCTACGAGCAGTACTTC. Its translation is CASSGRGTYEQYF.

The genes are TRBV7-9 and TRBJ2-2, with 9 nucleotides matching TRBD1. The junction had 5 bases not matched to a gene; V was cut back by 5 bases and J by 4 bases. Germline-derived CDR1 and CDR2 are SEHNR and FQNEAQ (reference sequence). The CDR3 contains 15 residues. The DNA of the CDR3 is TGTGCCAGCAGCCGGAGGACAGGGGCCACCGGGGAGCTGTTTTTT. Amino acid sequence: CASSRRTGATGELFF. The full variable domain, completed using reference TRBV7-9 and TRBJ2-2, is DTGVSQNPRHKITKRGQNVTFRCDPISEHNRLYWYRQTLGQGPEFLTYFQNEAQLEKSRLLSDRFSAERPKGSFSTLEIQRTEQGDSAMYLCASSRRTGATGELFFGEGSRLTVL.

J is TRBJ1-4 and V is TRBV25-1; D uncertain. This CDR3 has 15 amino acids. The germline CDR1 and CDR2 sequences are MGHDK and SYGVNS. The V end lost 1 base, the J end lost 8 bases, and 14 bases lay between the germline ends. The CDR3 reads CASSESRGREEKLFF. CDR3 sequence (DNA): TGTGCCAGCAGTGAATCCCGAGGACGGGAGGAAAAACTGTTTTTT.

This sequence joins TRBV7-9 and TRBJ1-1; D might be TRBD1 (5 bases). Trimming cost V 6 bases and J 4 bases, with 15 bases left between them. The germline gives CDR1 SEHNR, CDR2 FQNEAQ (reference sequence). CDR3 size: 14 residues. In DNA, the CDR3 is TGTGCCAGCAGGCCAGACAGTCGCCTCACTGAAGCTTTCTTT. Its protein product is CASRPDSRLTEAFF.

The chain employs TRBV9 and TRBJ1-3; 8 bases line up with TRBD1. The CDR3 extends over 16 amino acids. Germline trimming cut 2 bases from V and 4 bases from J; bases unmatched to any gene: 8. Per the germline V gene, CDR1 is SGDLS and CDR2 is YYNGEE. CDR3 loop: CASSVRTGISGNTIYF. The CDR3 coding sequence is TGTGCCAGCAGCGTTCGGACAGGGATAAGCGGAAACACCATATATTTT.

The chain carries TRBV5-1 and TRBJ1-3, with D perhaps matching TRBD1 (6 bases). Germline V gene data show CDR1 as SGHRS and CDR2 as YFSETQ. V dropped 0 bases and J dropped 0 bases, with 7 bases sitting between them. This CDR3 is built from 15 residues. DNA of the CDR3: TGCGCCAGCAGCTTGGGGGGGCCCTCTGGAAACACCATATATTTT. It is translated as CASSLGGPSGNTIYF. Variable domain in full (rest from reference TRBV5-1 and TRBJ1-3): KAGVTQTPRYLIKTRGQQVTLSCSPISGHRSVSWYQQTPGQGLQFLFEYFSETQRNKGNFPGRFSGRQFSNSRSEMNVSTLELGDSALYLCASSLGGPSGNTIYFGEGSWLTVV.

The chain is built from TRBV6-5 and TRBJ1-1, with D tentatively TRBD1 (6 bases). The CDR3 length is 13 residues. The germline gives CDR1 MNHEY, CDR2 SVGAGI. V lost 7 bases to trimming and J lost 6 bases, with 15 bases between them. The CDR3 DNA is TGTGCCAGCACCAGACAGGCCACCTCTGAAGCTTTCTTT. Protein product: CASTRQATSEAFF.

The gene calls are TRBV7-8 and TRBJ1-2, with 9 nucleotides matching TRBD1. This CDR3 spans 15 amino acids. V trimming: 2 bases; J trimming: 2 bases; junction bases outside the gene matches: 3. CDR1 SGHVS and CDR2 FQNEAQ come from the germline V gene. This chain's CDR3 is CASSLKGQGNYGYTF. CDR3 nucleotide sequence: TGTGCCAGCAGCTTAAAAGGACAGGGGAACTATGGCTACACCTTC. Combining the CDR3 with reference TRBV7-8 and TRBJ1-2 gives the whole variable domain GAGVSQSPRYKVAKRGQDVALRCDPISGHVSLFWYQQALGQGPEFLTYFQNEAQLDKSGLPSDRFFAERPEGSVSTLKIQRTQQEDSAVYLCASSLKGQGNYGYTFGSGTRLTVV.

The chain uses TRBV4-2 and TRBJ2-7; D might be TRBD2 (6 bases). CDR3 size: 13 residues. Germline V gene sequence: CDR1 LGHNA, CDR2 YNFKEQ. V was shortened by 4 bases and J by 5 bases, with 12 bases between the two germline ends. The CDR3, as DNA: TGTGCCAGCAGCCCGGGACTCCCAAACGAGCAGTACTTC. This gives the protein CASSPGLPNEQYF.

The chain is built from TRBV10-1 and TRBJ2-7; 9 positions match TRBD1. V trimming: 3 bases; J trimming: 7 bases; junction bases outside the gene matches: 7. The CDR3 length is 14 residues. From germline, CDR1 is WNHNN and CDR2 SYGVQD (reference sequence). The CDR3 loop reads CASSEWDREGEQYF. The CDR3 DNA is TGCGCCAGCAGTGAATGGGACAGGGAAGGAGAGCAGTACTTC.

The chain uses TRBV29-1 and TRBJ1-5; D ambiguous. This CDR3 contains 12 residues. Germline V lookup: CDR1 SQVTM, CDR2 ANQGSEA. V lost 6 bases and J lost 3, with 9 bases in between. This CDR3 reads CSVSGNNQPQHF. The CDR3 DNA follows: TGCAGCGTCTCGGGAAACAATCAGCCCCAGCATTTT.

The V gene is TRBV14, the J gene TRBJ1-2, with TRBD1 matching over 8 bases. This CDR3 region has 15 residues. J gave up 4 bases and V 4 bases, and 8 bases lay outside the gene matches. Germline V gene lookup returns CDR1 SGHDN and CDR2 FVKESK. The CDR3 sequence: CASSLRQGTTYGYTF. The CDR3 DNA is TGTGCCAGCAGCCTACGACAGGGGACTACCTATGGCTACACCTTC.